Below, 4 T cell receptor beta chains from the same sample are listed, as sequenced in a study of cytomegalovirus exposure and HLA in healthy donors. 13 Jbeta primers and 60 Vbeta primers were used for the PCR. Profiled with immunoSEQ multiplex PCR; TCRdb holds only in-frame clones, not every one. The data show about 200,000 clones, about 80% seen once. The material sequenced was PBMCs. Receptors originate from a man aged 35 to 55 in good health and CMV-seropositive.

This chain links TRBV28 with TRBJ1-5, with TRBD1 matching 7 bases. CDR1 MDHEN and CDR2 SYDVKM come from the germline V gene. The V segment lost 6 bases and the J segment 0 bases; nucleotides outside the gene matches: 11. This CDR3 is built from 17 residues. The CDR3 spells CASRRTGVQNSNQPQHF. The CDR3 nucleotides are TGTGCCAGCAGACGGACAGGAGTTCAAAATAGCAATCAGCCCCAGCATTTT.

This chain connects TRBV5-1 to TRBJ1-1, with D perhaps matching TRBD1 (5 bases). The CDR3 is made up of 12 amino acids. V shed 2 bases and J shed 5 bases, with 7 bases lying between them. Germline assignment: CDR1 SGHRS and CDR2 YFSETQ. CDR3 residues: CASSLKGTEAFF. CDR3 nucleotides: TGCGCCAGCAGCTTAAAGGGGACTGAAGCTTTCTTT.

The chain's CDR3 is CASSWGGQPSRRGTEAFF. The CDR3 DNA is TGTGCCAGCAGCTGGGGGGGGCAGCCCTCCCGAAGAGGGACTGAAGCTTTCTTT. The chain links TRBV5-5 to TRBJ1-1; possible D gene TRBD1, 6 bases. The V gene's germline CDR1 is SGHKS and CDR2 YYEKEE (reference sequence). Trimming took 3 bases from V and 5 from J, leaving 26 bases between them. This CDR3 has 18 amino acids. Variable domain in full (rest from reference TRBV5-5 and TRBJ1-1): DAGVTQSPTHLIKTRGQQVTLRCSPISGHKSVSWYQQVLGQGPQFIFQYYEKEERGRGNFPDRFSARQFPNYSSELNVNALLLGDSALYLCASSWGGQPSRRGTEAFFGQGTRLTVV.

CDR3 DNA: TGTGCCAGCAGCCCAACAGGGGGCTCGAGTGGCGAGCAGTACTTC. It encodes CASSPTGGSSGEQYF. The rearrangement links TRBV7-9 to TRBJ2-7; 9 positions match TRBD1. From germline, CDR1 is SEHNR and CDR2 FQNEAQ (reference sequence). The CDR3 extends over 15 amino acids. J was trimmed by 6 bases and V by 5 bases; bases with no gene match: 11.